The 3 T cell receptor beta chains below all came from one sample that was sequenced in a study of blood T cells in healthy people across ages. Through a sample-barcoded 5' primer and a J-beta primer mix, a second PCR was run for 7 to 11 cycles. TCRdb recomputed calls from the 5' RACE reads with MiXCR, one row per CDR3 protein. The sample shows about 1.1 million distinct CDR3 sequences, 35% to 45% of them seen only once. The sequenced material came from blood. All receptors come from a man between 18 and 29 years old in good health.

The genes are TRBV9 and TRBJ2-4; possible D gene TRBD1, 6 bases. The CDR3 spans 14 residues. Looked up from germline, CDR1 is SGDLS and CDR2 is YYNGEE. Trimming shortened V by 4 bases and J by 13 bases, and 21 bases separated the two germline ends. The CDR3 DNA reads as TGTGCCAGCAGCTCCCGGACAGACTACAATGAGCAGTACTTC. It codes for CASSSRTDYNEQYF. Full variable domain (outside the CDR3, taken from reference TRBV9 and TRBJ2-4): DSGVTQTPKHLITATGQRVTLRCSPRSGDLSVYWYQQSLDQGLQFLIQYYNGEERAKGNILERFSAQQFPDLHSELNLSSLELGDSALYFCASSSRTDYNEQYFGAGTRLSVL.

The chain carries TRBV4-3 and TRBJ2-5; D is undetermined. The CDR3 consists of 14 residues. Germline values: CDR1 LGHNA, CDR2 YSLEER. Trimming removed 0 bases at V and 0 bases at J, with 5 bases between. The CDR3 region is CASSQERYQETQYF. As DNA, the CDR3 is TGCGCCAGCAGCCAAGAGAGGTACCAAGAGACCCAGTACTTC.

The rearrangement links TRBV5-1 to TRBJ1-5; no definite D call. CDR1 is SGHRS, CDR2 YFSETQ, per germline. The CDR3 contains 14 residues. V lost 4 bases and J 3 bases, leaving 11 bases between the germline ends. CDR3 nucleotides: TGCGCCAGCAGCCCCGGGCCCTACAATCAGCCCCAGCATTTT. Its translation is CASSPGPYNQPQHF.